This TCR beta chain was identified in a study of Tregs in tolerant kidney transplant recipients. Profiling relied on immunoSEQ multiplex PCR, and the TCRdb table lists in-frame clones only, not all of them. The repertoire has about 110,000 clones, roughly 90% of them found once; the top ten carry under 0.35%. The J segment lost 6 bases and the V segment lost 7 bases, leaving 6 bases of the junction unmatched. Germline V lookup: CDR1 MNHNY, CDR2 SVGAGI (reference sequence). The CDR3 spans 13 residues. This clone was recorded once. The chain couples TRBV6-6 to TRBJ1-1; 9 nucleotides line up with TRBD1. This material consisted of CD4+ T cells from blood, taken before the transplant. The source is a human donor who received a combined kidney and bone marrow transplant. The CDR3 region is CASTYRDRAEAFF. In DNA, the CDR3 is TGTGCCAGCACCTACCGGGACAGGGCTGAAGCTTTCTTT.